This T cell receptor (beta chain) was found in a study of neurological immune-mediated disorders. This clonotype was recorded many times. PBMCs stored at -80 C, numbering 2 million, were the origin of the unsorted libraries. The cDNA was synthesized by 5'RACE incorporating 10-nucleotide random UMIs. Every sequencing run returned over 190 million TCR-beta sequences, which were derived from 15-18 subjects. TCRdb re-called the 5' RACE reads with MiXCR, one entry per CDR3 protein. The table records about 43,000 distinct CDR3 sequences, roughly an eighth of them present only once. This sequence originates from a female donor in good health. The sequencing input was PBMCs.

The CDR3 loop is CAISEGGSSYEQYF. CDR3 nucleotides: TGTGCCATCAGTGAAGGAGGTAGCTCCTACGAGCAGTACTTC. This sequence joins TRBV10-3 and TRBJ2-7; TRBD2 is a possible D gene (5 bases). Germline assignment: CDR1 ENHRY and CDR2 SYGVKD. The CDR3 is 14 amino acids. V shed 3 bases and J shed 0 bases, with 9 bases lying between them.